The T cell receptor (beta chain) described here comes from a study of blood T cell repertoires in COVID-19. Authors' analysis steps: Reference gene primer amplification in the assay estimated nucleated cell counts. Using immunoSEQ multiplex PCR, the repertoire was profiled, and TCRdb retains in-frame clones only, with some absent. D and trimming were read from the DNA, whereas the V and J calls and clone size are those reported in that table. Among 200,000 or so clones listed, roughly 90% were seen once. Germline CDR1 reads MNHEY; CDR2 reads SVGAGI. This CDR3 is 12 amino acids long. V lost 8 bases, J lost 4 bases, and 0 bases stayed unmatched.

The genes are TRBV6-5 and TRBJ1-5, with TRBD1 matching 9 bases. The sequence was collected from a woman aged 55-69 years with acute or convalescent COVID-19. The sequencing input was peripheral blood. The CDR3, as DNA: TGTGCCAGCGGACAGGGGAATCAGCCCCAGCATTTT. As protein: CASGQGNQPQHF.